The rows below give T cell receptor beta chains drawn from one sample of a study of T cell changes during pregnancy in multiple sclerosis. TCRdb's table, derived via immunoSEQ multiplex PCR, lists solely in-frame clones and lacks some. The sample contains under 85,000 clones, about 93% of which appear only once. The source material was CD4+ T cells from peripheral blood mononuclear cells, sampled in the second trimester of pregnancy. The receptors derive from a female donor with multiple sclerosis, enrolled in a pregnancy study. Each CDR3 is given with its conserved first and last residue. The D gene is left open where the match is weak. For some rows the clone size is stated as once, few or many, or as a class when expanded; others skip it.

j_call clone_size d_call v_call cdr3_nt cdr3_aa
TRBJ2-3 once TRBD2 TRBV4-2 TGTGCCAGCAGCCAAGATCCTAGCGGGGTTAGCACAGATACGCAGTATTTT CASSQDPSGVSTDTQYF
TRBJ2-3 once TRBD2 TRBV4-1 TGCGCCAGCAGCCCCCGGGCCGCCGGGGGGACAGATACGCAGTATTTT CASSPRAAGGTDTQYF
TRBJ1-2 - - TRBV27 TGTGCCAGCGCAAACCCCGGGGGAGGCGCGAAGGGTAACTATGGCTACACCTTC CASANPGGGAKGNYGYTF
TRBJ1-2 - - TRBV4-1 TGCGCCAGCAGTCAACTTCTCACAGGGACGGAAGACTATGGCTACACCTTC CASSQLLTGTEDYGYTF
TRBJ1-5 - - TRBV6-1 TGTGCCAGCAGTGAAGGGCAGTATAGCAATCAGCCCCAGCATTTT CASSEGQYSNQPQHF
TRBJ1-1 - - TRBV7-9 TGTGCCAGCAGCCCATCGCAGGGTCGGGCTGAAGCTTTCTTT CASSPSQGRAEAFF
TRBJ2-5 - TRBD1 TRBV6-5 TGTGCCAGCAGTAGACAGGGACAGAGTGAGACCCAGTACTTC CASSRQGQSETQYF
TRBJ1-6 - TRBD1 TRBV7-8 TGTGCCAGCAGCTTAAGTGACAGGGGCGCCTATTCACCCCTCCACTTT CASSLSDRGAYSPLHF
TRBJ2-1 - - TRBV19 TGTGCCAGTAGCCATGGGGCAGGGGTAACCTACAATGAGCAGTTCTTC CASSHGAGVTYNEQFF
TRBJ2-7 - TRBD2 TRBV9 TGTGCCAGCAGCGAAAGGTTTGAGACTAGCACCGAGCAGTACTTC CASSERFETSTEQYF
TRBJ2-2 - TRBD2 TRBV29-1 TGCAGCGTTAGTCTAGCGGGGGGCCACAACACCGGGGAGCTGTTTTTT CSVSLAGGHNTGELFF
TRBJ2-7 once TRBD2 TRBV6-1 TGTGCCAGCAGTGCGGCTAGCGGGGGCACCTCCTACGAGCAGTACTTC CASSAASGGTSYEQYF
TRBJ2-7 once - TRBV7-2 TGTGCCAGCAGCTTAATCCCAGGCTATAAAGAGCAGTACTTC CASSLIPGYKEQYF
TRBJ1-1 - - TRBV19 TGTGCCAGTAGACCGGGACTCCAAGGGACTGAAGCTTTCTTT CASRPGLQGTEAFF
TRBJ1-2 - - TRBV29-1 TGCAGCGTTGATACCGACAGGCTTAACTATGGCTACACCTTC CSVDTDRLNYGYTF
TRBJ2-7 - TRBD1 TRBV6-5 TGTGCCAGCAGTTACTCCTTAGGGACAGGGTACTACGAGCAGTACTTC CASSYSLGTGYYEQYF
TRBJ1-1 - TRBD1 TRBV19 TGTGCCAGTAGTCCGACAGGGGTCACTGAAGCTTTCTTT CASSPTGVTEAFF
TRBJ1-4 - TRBD1 TRBV19 TGTGCCAGTAGTATTGGTGGAACAGGGGGCAATGAAAAACTGTTTTTT CASSIGGTGGNEKLFF
TRBJ2-3 - TRBD1 TRBV27 TGTGCCAGCAGTGGGGGACGGGACAGGGGCACAGATACGCAGTATTTT CASSGGRDRGTDTQYF
TRBJ1-2 few TRBD1 TRBV5-1 TGCGCCAGCAGCCCTGGACAGGGGAACTATGGCTACACCTTC CASSPGQGNYGYTF
TRBJ2-2 - TRBD2 TRBV7-2 TGTGCCAGCACCGGTAGACTAGCGGGAGGGCGCGGCACCGGGGAGCTGTTTTTT CASTGRLAGGRGTGELFF
TRBJ1-1 - - TRBV6-5 TGTGCCAGCAGTAGGAGGGCCTTTGATACTGAAGCTTTCTTT CASSRRAFDTEAFF
TRBJ2-7 - TRBD1 TRBV5-1 TGCGCCAGCAGCGTAGACAGGGTCGAGCAGTACTTC CASSVDRVEQYF
TRBJ2-7 once - TRBV28 TGTGCCAGCAGCTCCCCATCCGGTAGCGGTACCTACGAGCAGTACTTC CASSSPSGSGTYEQYF
TRBJ2-1 - - TRBV18 TGTGCCAGCTCACTGTTAAAGGACTTTAACAATGAGCAGTTCTTC CASSLLKDFNNEQFF
TRBJ2-1 - - TRBV19 TGTGCCAGTAGTTCTCGGGAAGTGGGTCCGAGCTCCTACAATGAGCAGTTCTTC CASSSREVGPSSYNEQFF
TRBJ1-2 - TRBD1 TRBV6-5 TGTGCCAGCAGTTACTCGGCACAGGGGGAGTCTGGCTACACCTTC CASSYSAQGESGYTF
TRBJ2-1 - - TRBV29-1 TGCAGCGCTCGCAGCAATGAGCAGTTCTTC CSARSNEQFF
TRBJ1-4 - - TRBV5-1 TGCGCCAGCAGCTTGGAGGGAGTAGGTGAAAAACTGTTTTTT CASSLEGVGEKLFF
TRBJ2-3 many - TRBV6-5 TGTGCCAGCAGTTACGGTTCTCGGTATGCCACAGATACGCAGTATTTT CASSYGSRYATDTQYF
TRBJ1-1 - TRBD1 TRBV5-1 TGCGCCAGCAGCTCAAACACCGACAGGGGGAACACTGAAGCTTTCTTT CASSSNTDRGNTEAFF
TRBJ2-2 - - TRBV5-1 TGCGCCAGCAGCTCCTTTAACACCGGGGAGCTGTTTTTT CASSSFNTGELFF
TRBJ1-1 - - TRBV19 TGTGCCAGTAGTGCGCAGGGTTTTAGGAACACTGAAGCTTTCTTT CASSAQGFRNTEAFF
TRBJ1-3 - - TRBV5-1 TGCGCCAGCAGCTTGGGGACAGTTACCTCTGGAAACACCATATATTTT CASSLGTVTSGNTIYF
TRBJ2-2 - - TRBV7-9 TGTGCCAGCACTCAGGGGGGTCGGCCCGGGGAGCTGTTTTTT CASTQGGRPGELFF
TRBJ1-1 - - TRBV7-8 TGTGCCAGCAGCTTGGCCGGGGGTGGCATGAACACTGAAGCTTTCTTT CASSLAGGGMNTEAFF
TRBJ2-1 - - TRBV11-3 TGTGCCAGCAGCCTCGGGAGGGGGCGAAATGAGCAGTTCTTC CASSLGRGRNEQFF
TRBJ2-4 once - TRBV9 TGTGCCAGCAGCGTAGAACCGGGAGCCGTCATTCAGTACTTC CASSVEPGAVIQYF
TRBJ2-1 once TRBD2 TRBV11-2 TGTGCCAGCAGCTCGAATCCTAGCGGGAGGGGAAATGAGCAGTTCTTC CASSSNPSGRGNEQFF
TRBJ1-3 - - TRBV11-3 TGTGCCAGCAGCTCGGACGGGGTCTCTGGAAACACCATATATTTT CASSSDGVSGNTIYF
TRBJ2-7 - TRBD1 TRBV7-8 TGTGCCAGCAGCACAAGCCCGGGACAGGGGGTTCACGAGCAGTACTTC CASSTSPGQGVHEQYF
TRBJ1-1 - - TRBV7-9 TGTGCCAGCAGCTTAACAGGCTCCGGAGCTTTCTTT CASSLTGSGAFF
TRBJ2-7 - - TRBV11-3 TGTGCCAGCAGCCGATCAGGGAACTCCTACGAGCAGTACTTC CASSRSGNSYEQYF
TRBJ1-1 once - TRBV28 TGTGCCAGCGGGGGGTACTTGAACACTGAAGCTTTCTTT CASGGYLNTEAFF
TRBJ1-5 - TRBD1 TRBV19 TGTGCCAGTAGTCGCCGGGACAGGGCTGCGTATCAGCCCCAGCATTTT CASSRRDRAAYQPQHF
TRBJ2-3 - TRBD2 TRBV9 TGTGCCAGCAGCCCCCGGGGGGGGGACACAGATACGCAGTATTTT CASSPRGGDTDTQYF
TRBJ1-6 - TRBD1 TRBV5-1 TGCGCCAGCAGCTTGGCCGGGACAGGAAAGGCACCCCTCCACTTT CASSLAGTGKAPLHF
TRBJ1-1 - - TRBV5-1 TGCGCCAGCAGTTCCCCATGGGAGGGGGTCTCTGAAGCTTTCTTT CASSSPWEGVSEAFF